This paragraph covers one T cell receptor (beta chain) sequence. What it recognizes is unknown. Other nucleotide sequences from this sample produce the same CDR3. The sample comes from a study of cytomegalovirus exposure and HLA in healthy donors. Across the study: Across 350 to 400 genotyped donors, just over 80% landed in the Caucasian-associated ancestry cluster. Whole-study results and caveats: Per a later analysis, HLA-associated TCR beta chains showed more clonal expansion than other, equally common TCR beta chains.

The CDR3 contains 13 residues. V shed 8 bases, J shed 3 bases, and the junction held 5 bases outside the gene matches. CDR1 KGHSH and CDR2 LQKENI come from the germline V gene. Researchers ran the PCR with 60 Vbeta and 13 Jbeta primers. Method: immunoSEQ multiplex PCR; TCRdb's copy keeps in-frame clones and lacks some. The profile shows tens of thousands of clones, more than 85% of them singletons. The sample comprised PBMCs. The receptor comes from a young woman in good health and CMV-seronegative. The V call is TRBV18, the J call TRBJ1-1, with TRBD1 matching over 8 bases. The CDR3 loop is CASRGTGDTEAFF. The CDR3 DNA is TGTGCCAGCCGTGGGACAGGAGACACTGAAGCTTTCTTT.